This T cell receptor (beta chain) was sequenced in a study of T cells expressing NK-cell markers. Study overall: Most of the eight sequenced donors tested HCMV-seropositive; one tested seronegative. Study-wide points: The study found dominant NKG2C+ clonotypes at about 1.0-7.0% of CD8+ T cells in roughly six donors. Leadership of the CD3+CD56-NKG2C+ fraction also belonged to these clonotypes in several donors.

Production of TCR beta cDNA relied on 5'RACE template switching with UMIs. Reprocessing the 5' RACE reads, TCRdb reports a single entry for every CDR3 protein and omits DNA. Its table lists under 500,000 distinct CDR3 sequences. As concerns this clonotype: The antigen is not known.

The sequence was collected from a woman between 18 and 70 years old in good health. Input material: blood T cells: a sorted CD56 or NKG2C T cell subset, CD4+ or CD8+ T cells, or bulk PBMC T cells (not recorded which).

CDR3 protein: CASAKRGVGNTEAFF. V usage is TRBV25-1 and J usage is TRBJ1-1; TCRdb calls TRBD1, which cannot be checked without DNA. This CDR3 has 15 residues. The V gene's germline CDR1 is MGHDK and CDR2 SYGVNS.